This TCR beta chain was recorded in a study of cytomegalovirus exposure and HLA in healthy donors. Study at large: Clustering assigned around 77% of the roughly 430 genotyped donors to the Caucasian-associated ancestry cluster. Findings and limits, study-wide: In vitro, a few CMV-associated chains proved specific for CMV antigens.

The CDR3 has 14 amino acids. Trimming stripped 3 bases from V and 4 bases from J, with 13 bases between. CDR1 SGHRS and CDR2 YFSETQ come from the germline V gene. The PCR ran on 60 Vbeta and 13 Jbeta primers. Method: immunoSEQ multiplex PCR; TCRdb's copy keeps in-frame clones and lacks some. This sample has roughly 97,000 clones, with over 75% found just once. Remarks on this clone: Its antigen is unidentified.

Unrecorded immune exposures were likely, despite nominal health at sampling. This clonotype originated in a man aged 55 to 70 in good health and CMV-seropositive. The chain joins TRBV5-1 to TRBJ1-2; tentatively, D is TRBD1 (6 bases). The sample taken for sequencing was PBMCs. The CDR3 DNA follows: TGCGCCAGCAGCTCGACCGGGACAACCTATGGCTACACCTTC. It specifies CASSSTGTTYGYTF. Full variable domain (outside the CDR3, taken from reference TRBV5-1 and TRBJ1-2): KAGVTQTPRYLIKTRGQQVTLSCSPISGHRSVSWYQQTPGQGLQFLFEYFSETQRNKGNFPGRFSGRQFSNSRSEMNVSTLELGDSALYLCASSSTGTTYGYTFGSGTRLTVV.